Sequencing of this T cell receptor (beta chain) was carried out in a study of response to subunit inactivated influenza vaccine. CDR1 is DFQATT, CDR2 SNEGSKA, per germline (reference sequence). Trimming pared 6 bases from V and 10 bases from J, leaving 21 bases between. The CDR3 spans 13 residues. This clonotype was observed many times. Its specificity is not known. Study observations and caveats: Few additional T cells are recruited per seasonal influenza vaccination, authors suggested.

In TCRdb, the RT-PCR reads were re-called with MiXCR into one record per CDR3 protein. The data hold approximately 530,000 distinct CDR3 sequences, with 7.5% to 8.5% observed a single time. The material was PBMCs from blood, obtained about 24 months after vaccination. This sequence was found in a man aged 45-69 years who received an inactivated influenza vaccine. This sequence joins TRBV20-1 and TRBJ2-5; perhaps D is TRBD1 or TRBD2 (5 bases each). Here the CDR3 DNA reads TGCAGTGCACACACGGGGCCCAAGAAAGACCAGTACTTC. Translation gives CSAHTGPKKDQYF.